One sample yielded the 17 T cell receptor beta chains listed below, sequenced in a study of T-cell memory formation after mild COVID-19. TCRdb fed the 5' RACE reads into MiXCR, producing one record per CDR3 protein. This table has more than 300,000 distinct CDR3 sequences, roughly 13% appearing once. The specimen sequenced was PBMCs or a T cell subset sorted from them (not recorded which). The receptors stem from a man younger than 35 who had mild COVID-19 (a few samples of this study predate the infection). Cell type and time point are not known.

This chain uses TRBV3-1 with TRBJ2-3; 8 positions match TRBD2. The CDR3 is made up of 17 amino acids. Looked up from germline, CDR1 is LGHDT and CDR2 is YNNKEL (reference sequence). Trimming at V came to 4 bases and at J to 4 bases, leaving 13 bases not matched to a gene. This CDR3 is CASSRRHGGASADTQYF. CDR3 coding DNA: TGTGCCAGCAGCCGGCGTCACGGGGGGGCCTCGGCAGATACGCAGTATTTT.

The CDR3 DNA is TGTGCCAGCAGCCCGGACAGGGGGCCGGGCGGAAACACCATATATTTT. It codes for CASSPDRGPGGNTIYF. This chain joins TRBV7-8 and TRBJ1-3; 11 nucleotides line up with TRBD1. After removal of 5 bases from V and 4 bases from J, the junction contained 7 bases not matched to a gene. This CDR3 contains 16 residues. Looked up from germline, CDR1 is SGHVS and CDR2 is FQNEAQ.

The DNA for the CDR3 is TGTGCCAGCAGTGAAAGGGCAGTCTATAGCAATCAGCCCCAGCATTTT. This sequence encodes CASSERAVYSNQPQHF. The V call is TRBV6-1, the J call TRBJ1-5; D not certain. The CDR3 is made up of 16 amino acids. Per the germline V gene, CDR1 is MNHNS and CDR2 is SASEGT. The V gene lost 2 bases and the J gene lost 0 bases, with 11 bases spanning the gap.

V is TRBV18 and J is TRBJ2-1; D is ambiguous. Between the trimmed V and J ends, which lost 8 bases and 7 bases, there was a span of 15 bases. CDR1 KGHSH and CDR2 LQKENI come from the germline V gene. The CDR3 length is 13 residues. This CDR3 is CASSPPSSNEQFF. In DNA form, the CDR3 reads TGTGCCAGCAGCCCCCCTAGTAGTAATGAGCAGTTCTTC.

This clonotype was counted between two and nine times. The V gene is TRBV7-2, the J gene TRBJ2-6; D remains ambiguous. The CDR3 has 19 amino acids. V was cut by 1 base and J by 4 bases, with 20 bases left in between. Germline V lookup: CDR1 SGHTA, CDR2 FQGNSA. The CDR3 here is CASSLGASARRRGANVLTF. The CDR3 DNA reads TGTGCCAGCAGCTTAGGGGCCTCGGCTAGACGCCGCGGGGCCAACGTCCTGACTTTC.

This chain joins TRBV20-1 and TRBJ2-7; 10 positions match TRBD2. The CDR3 length is 14 residues. The germline V gene encodes CDR1 DFQATT and CDR2 SNEGSKA (reference sequence). J gave up 3 bases and V 5 bases, and 7 bases lay outside the gene matches. CDR3 coding DNA: TGCAGTGCTGGCCCTAGCGGGGGATACTACGAGCAGTACTTC. As protein: CSAGPSGGYYEQYF.

This clonotype was seen at least ten times. The junction does not match germline at one end; this may be a read error. The chain employs TRBV15 and TRBJ2-5; D may match TRBD1 or TRBD2 (5 bases each). Germline CDR1 reads LNHNV; CDR2 reads YYDKDF (reference sequence). The CDR3 totals 12 residues. CDR3 in DNA: TGTGCCACCAGCAGAGATCAAGTGGGACCCGATTTC. This codes for CATSRDQVGPDF.

This clonotype was found many times. This chain uses TRBV5-1 with TRBJ2-3; 7 positions agree with TRBD2. J lost 4 bases, V lost 1 base, and 6 bases had no gene match. In germline, CDR1 is SGHRS, CDR2 YFSETQ. CDR3 length: 15 residues. CDR3 DNA sequence: TGCGCCAGCAGCTTGCAGGGCCGGGAGGCAGATACGCAGTATTTT. Its translation: CASSLQGREADTQYF.

This clonotype was detected only a few times. This CDR3 is CSVEVQDGQPQHF. CDR3 DNA sequence: TGCAGCGTTGAGGTCCAGGACGGTCAGCCCCAGCATTTT. The chain combines TRBV29-1 with TRBJ1-5, with D unresolved. The germline V gene has CDR1 SQVTM and CDR2 ANQGSEA. This CDR3 comprises 13 residues. V was pared by 3 bases and J by 6 bases, with 12 bases between.

A few counts support this clonotype. The chain employs TRBV27 and TRBJ1-1; 7 bases are shared with TRBD1. The J segment lost 3 bases and the V segment lost 5 bases, leaving 15 bases of the junction unmatched. The V gene's germline CDR1 is MNHEY and CDR2 SMNVEV (reference sequence). This CDR3 spans 17 amino acids. The CDR3 spells CASSDRYPGQTYTEAFF. CDR3 DNA: TGTGCCAGCAGTGACCGCTACCCGGGACAGACATACACTGAAGCTTTCTTT.

V and J are TRBV6-5 and TRBJ2-1; D could derive from TRBD1 or TRBD2 (6 bases each). Germline CDR1 is MNHEY and CDR2 is SVGAGI. The CDR3 is 15 amino acids. Between the trimmed V and J ends, which lost 7 bases and 4 bases, there was a span of 17 bases. The CDR3 DNA follows: TGTGCCAGCACCCCGGGGGCAGGGGAATACAATGAGCAGTTCTTC. Translation: CASTPGAGEYNEQFF.

For the CDR3, the DNA is TGTGCCAGCAGCTCCGAGCGGGGGGGCTCGCATGAGCAGTTCTTC. As protein: CASSSERGGSHEQFF. The chain is built from TRBV13 and TRBJ2-1, with 10 bases matching TRBD2. Germline V lookup: CDR1 PRHDT, CDR2 FYEKMQ (reference sequence). The CDR3 runs to 15 residues. V lost 4 bases to trimming and J lost 8 bases; unmatched junction nucleotides: 8.

A few counts support this clonotype. This rearrangement joins TRBV29-1 to TRBJ2-2; tentatively, D is TRBD2 (6 bases). Germline-derived CDR1 and CDR2 are SQVTM and ANQGSEA. The CDR3 has 12 amino acids. Trimming took off 5 bases at V and 7 bases at J, with 11 bases between the two ends. CDR3 sequence (DNA): TGCAGCGTTACACCGGGACTCGGGGAGCTGTTTTTT. Translating it yields CSVTPGLGELFF.

This clonotype was counted at least ten times. This chain uses TRBV5-1 with TRBJ2-2; TRBD1 matches 9 bases. CDR1 and CDR2 (germline): SGHRS, YFSETQ. The CDR3 consists of 16 residues. The trim removed 2 bases at V and 3 bases at J, leaving 5 bases unmatched. This chain's CDR3 is CASSFTGGADTGELFF. CDR3 DNA sequence: TGCGCCAGCAGCTTTACAGGGGGCGCGGACACCGGGGAGCTGTTTTTT. Complete variable domain (other parts from reference TRBV5-1 and TRBJ2-2): KAGVTQTPRYLIKTRGQQVTLSCSPISGHRSVSWYQQTPGQGLQFLFEYFSETQRNKGNFPGRFSGRQFSNSRSEMNVSTLELGDSALYLCASSFTGGADTGELFFGEGSRLTVL.

This chain links TRBV9 with TRBJ1-6; 7 bases match TRBD1. Germline loops: CDR1 SGDLS, CDR2 YYNGEE. V shed 4 bases and J 4 bases; nucleotides not matched to a gene: 5. This CDR3 is 15 amino acids long. The CDR3 is CASSTGDGYNSPLHF. In DNA form, the CDR3 reads TGTGCCAGCAGCACAGGGGACGGATATAATTCACCCCTCCACTTT.

V is TRBV7-9 and J is TRBJ2-1; 9 positions agree with TRBD2. J was trimmed by 9 bases and V by 5 bases; bases with no gene match: 8. Per germline, CDR1 SEHNR and CDR2 FQNEAQ (reference sequence). The CDR3 spans 14 residues. The CDR3 region has the DNA TGTGCCAGCAGCCCGAGCGGGGGGCTTGGTGAGCAGTTCTTC. This translates into CASSPSGGLGEQFF.

The V gene is TRBV12-3 or TRBV12-4, the J gene TRBJ1-2; no reliable D call. The CDR3 covers 14 residues. The germline V and J ends were trimmed by 7 bases and 4 bases, with 16 bases remaining between them. Here the CDR3 DNA reads TGTGCCAGCACTCAACAGACCACTTTCTATGGCTACACCTTC. Its translation is CASTQQTTFYGYTF.